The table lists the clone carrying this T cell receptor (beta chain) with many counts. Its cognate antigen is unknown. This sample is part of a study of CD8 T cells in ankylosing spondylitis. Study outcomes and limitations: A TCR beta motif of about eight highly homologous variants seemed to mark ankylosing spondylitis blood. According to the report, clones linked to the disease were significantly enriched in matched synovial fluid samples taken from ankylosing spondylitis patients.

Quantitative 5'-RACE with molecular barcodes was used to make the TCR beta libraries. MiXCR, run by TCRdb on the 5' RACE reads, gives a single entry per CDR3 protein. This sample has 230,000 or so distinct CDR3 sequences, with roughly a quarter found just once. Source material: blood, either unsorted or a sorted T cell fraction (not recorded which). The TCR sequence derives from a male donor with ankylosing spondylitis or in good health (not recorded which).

CDR3 amino acids: CSVYGENTEAFF. In DNA, the CDR3 is TGCAGTGTTTACGGGGAGAACACTGAAGCTTTCTTT. The chain recombines TRBV20-1 with TRBJ1-1, with D hard to call. The CDR3 consists of 12 residues. V shed 7 bases and J shed 1 base, with 10 bases lying between them. CDR1 is DFQATT, CDR2 SNEGSKA, per germline (reference sequence).